Detailed here is one TCR beta chain. The data are from a study of technical replicates of blood from several donors. CDR1 is SGHTA and CDR2 is FQGTGA in the germline V gene. The germline V and J ends were trimmed by 4 bases and 3 bases, with 9 bases remaining between them. The CDR3 runs 14 residues. Sequencing was performed with immunoSEQ multiplex PCR; in TCRdb, only in-frame clones are kept and a portion is missing. In the table there are approximately 73,000 clones, around nine tenths of which are singletons. The TCR comes from a human donor in good health. The specimen was T cells isolated from PBMCs. The V gene is TRBV7-3, the J gene TRBJ2-2, with no clear D. CDR3 amino acids: CASSSPEYTGELFF. CDR3 in DNA: TGTGCCAGCAGCTCGCCGGAGTACACCGGGGAGCTGTTTTTT.